Included here is one TCR beta chain sequence, with context. Its antigen is unknown. This table comes from immunoSEQ multiplex PCR, and its TCRdb copy is limited to in-frame clones, with some not included. Of around 38,000 clones detected, about 93% appear once; the ten largest clones hold 4.5%. The entry originates in a study of resident and recirculating memory T cells in vitiligo. Background on the study: Shave-biopsy epidermis from lesional and nonlesional skin was sequenced alongside PBMCs. Findings and limits, study-wide: Vitiligo lesions lacked a unique dominant clone, and clonality varied.

No patient showed confetti depigmentation, a clinical sign of active disease. Germline-derived CDR1 and CDR2 are SEHNR and FQNEAQ (reference sequence). CDR3 length: 13 residues. V was cut by 8 bases and J by 5 bases, with 15 bases left in between. The sequence was collected from a male donor with vitiligo. The V call is TRBV7-9, the J call TRBJ1-1; D unclear. The sample taken for sequencing was blood. CDR3 sequence: CASSVTGMTEAFF. The CDR3, as DNA: TGTGCCAGCTCCGTGACGGGAATGACTGAAGCTTTCTTT.